These 29 T cell receptor beta chains originate from one sample sequenced in a study of cytomegalovirus exposure and HLA in healthy donors (TCRdb year 2017). Library preparation was by the immunoSEQ multiplex PCR assay. For the multiplex PCR, a mixture combining 60 forward primers for TCR Vbeta segments and 13 reverse primers for TCR Jbeta segments was used. What TCRdb holds here is the immuneACCESS table cut down to in-frame rearrangements. Part of the clones is not present; checked against another copy, under half of the missing clones reflect an unresolved V gene, and the others are unexplained. This sample is represented by 95,000 to 150,000 clones; more than 55% of them were singletons. 1.5% of the sample goes to the ten largest clones. What was sequenced was PBMCs. The receptors shown here come from a man younger than 35 in good health and CMV-seronegative.

This clone was seen only a few times. V is TRBV7-9 and J is TRBJ1-5; tentatively, D is TRBD1 (6 bases). The germline gives CDR1 SEHNR, CDR2 FQNEAQ (reference sequence). This CDR3 region has 15 residues. The ends were cut back, 5 bases at V and 5 bases at J, with 16 bases in the middle. This chain's CDR3 is CASSPIDRLDQPQHF. Here the CDR3 DNA reads TGTGCCAGCAGCCCCATCGACAGGCTGGATCAGCCCCAGCATTTT.

This sequence joins TRBV9 and TRBJ1-1, with 12 bases matching TRBD1. The CDR3 is 14 amino acids. The ends lost 7 bases at V and 12 bases at J; junction bases unmatched: 13. The V gene's germline CDR1 is SGDLS and CDR2 YYNGEE. Here the CDR3 DNA reads TGTGCCAGCGGTCTGGGACAGGGGGCGAGTAGGCCTTTCTTT. Amino acids: CASGLGQGASRPFF.

The rearrangement links TRBV15 to TRBJ2-3; TRBD2 agrees at 7 bases. The V gene's germline CDR1 is LNHNV and CDR2 YYDKDF (reference sequence). The length of the CDR3 is 20 residues. The trim removed 0 bases at V and 2 bases at J, leaving 17 bases unmatched. The DNA of the CDR3 is TGTGCCACCAGCAGAGATACCCAGCGGGGACCCCGGACGTTCACAGATACGCAGTATTTT. Its translation: CATSRDTQRGPRTFTDTQYF.

The chain uses TRBV6-6 and TRBJ1-1, with TRBD1 matching 8 bases. Germline trimming cut 6 bases from V and 1 base from J; bases unmatched to any gene: 4. The CDR3 loop spans 14 amino acids. Germline V gives CDR1 MNHNY, CDR2 SVGAGI (reference sequence). The CDR3: CASRPGTGNTEAFF. In DNA form, the CDR3 reads TGTGCCAGCAGGCCCGGGACAGGGAACACTGAAGCTTTCTTT.

This clone was observed a few times. This specimen includes other DNA sequences encoding the same CDR3. V gene TRBV9 combines with J gene TRBJ2-2; 7 nucleotides match TRBD2. V lost 2 bases and J lost 5; bases outside the gene matches: 0. CDR3 length: 13 amino acids. The germline gives CDR1 SGDLS, CDR2 YYNGEE. The CDR3 spells CASSVGGTGELFF. As DNA, the CDR3 is TGTGCCAGCAGCGTGGGAGGGACCGGGGAGCTGTTTTTT.

Comments on this clone: At one end, the junction sequence differs from germline, possibly due to a read error. V is TRBV7-9 and J is TRBJ2-7; 7 bases align to TRBD1. The CDR3 is 14 amino acids. Looked up from germline, CDR1 is SEHNR and CDR2 is FQNEAQ (reference sequence). CDR3 amino acids: CSSSYGTVSYEQYF. CDR3 nucleotides: TGTTCCAGCAGTTACGGGACAGTATCCTACGAGCAGTACTTC.

This clone appeared a single time. The V and J genes are TRBV7-9 and TRBJ1-1; D might be TRBD1 (5 bases). The CDR3 is 16 amino acids. The V end lost 6 bases, the J end lost 1 base, and 18 bases lay between the germline ends. Germline lookup yields CDR1 SEHNR and CDR2 FQNEAQ (reference sequence). The CDR3 region has the DNA TGTGCCAGCAGACAGACCCTCGGACACTCGAACACTGAAGCTTTCTTT. This translates into CASRQTLGHSNTEAFF.

The chain recombines TRBV5-1 with TRBJ2-7; 7 positions agree with TRBD2. Germline CDR1 and CDR2: SGHRS and YFSETQ. The CDR3 extends over 14 amino acids. Germline trimming cut 4 bases from V and 2 bases from J; bases unmatched to any gene: 6. CDR3 protein: CASSSASGTYEQYF. CDR3 DNA: TGCGCCAGCAGCAGCGCTAGCGGAACCTACGAGCAGTACTTC.

The chain employs TRBV7-7 and TRBJ1-4; D is ambiguous. The CDR3 loop spans 10 amino acids. Per germline, CDR1 SSHAT and CDR2 FNYEAQ (reference sequence). V was pared by 0 bases and J by 13 bases, with 3 bases between. The CDR3 is CASSLALLFF. CDR3 bases: TGTGCCAGCAGCTTAGCCCTACTGTTTTTT.

The chain recombines TRBV2 with TRBJ2-5; TRBD2 agrees at 9 bases. V shed 7 bases and J 4 bases; nucleotides not matched to a gene: 7. This CDR3 spans 14 amino acids. The germline V gene encodes CDR1 SNHLY and CDR2 FYNNEI. The CDR3: CASMGGGAGETQYF. CDR3 coding DNA: TGTGCCAGCATGGGCGGGGGGGCAGGAGAGACCCAGTACTTC.

This clone was counted only a few times. The chain carries TRBV10-3 and TRBJ2-5; 7 positions match TRBD1. CDR3 length: 14 residues. Germline-derived CDR1 and CDR2 are ENHRY and SYGVKD. V trimming: 6 bases; J trimming: 5 bases; junction bases outside the gene matches: 9. The CDR3 here is CAIRTGPGAETQYF. CDR3 DNA sequence: TGTGCCATCAGGACAGGGCCCGGCGCTGAGACCCAGTACTTC.

The chain has TRBV7-3 and TRBJ1-5; weak D call: TRBD1 (5 bases). Between the trimmed V and J ends, which lost 7 bases and 0 bases, there was a span of 28 bases. The CDR3 runs 20 residues. The germline gives CDR1 SGHTA, CDR2 FQGTGA. Here the CDR3 DNA reads TGTGCCAGCACAGTGGGGGAGGAGACTTTTAGCCTTTATAGCAATCAGCCCCAGCATTTT. This translates into CASTVGEETFSLYSNQPQHF.

V gene TRBV30 combines with J gene TRBJ2-1, with a weak D call TRBD2 (6 bases). V lost 5 bases to trimming and J lost 0 bases, with 11 bases between them. The CDR3 runs to 14 residues. In germline, CDR1 is GTSNPN, CDR2 SVGIG (reference sequence). The CDR3 sequence: CAWGLKSSYNEQFF. The CDR3, as DNA: TGTGCCTGGGGACTAAAAAGCTCCTACAATGAGCAGTTCTTC.

This clone was found a few times. The V gene is TRBV27, the J gene TRBJ2-6; 7 bases fit TRBD1. V dropped 7 bases and J dropped 0; count of bases not matched to a gene: 9. Germline CDR1 is MNHEY and CDR2 is SMNVEV (reference sequence). This CDR3 spans 17 amino acids. This chain's CDR3 is CASKLGTVSSGANVLTF. The CDR3 bases are TGTGCCAGCAAACTAGGGACAGTCAGCTCTGGGGCCAACGTCCTGACTTTC.

The chain joins TRBV5-1 to TRBJ2-7; possible D gene TRBD2, 5 bases. Between the trimmed V and J ends, which lost 4 bases and 0 bases, there was a span of 14 bases. This CDR3 has 15 amino acids. CDR1 SGHRS and CDR2 YFSETQ come from the germline V gene. The CDR3: CASSLSGRPSYEQYF. The CDR3 bases are TGCGCCAGCAGCCTAAGCGGCAGGCCCTCCTACGAGCAGTACTTC.

The chain combines TRBV7-8 with TRBJ1-5, with D tentatively TRBD1 (5 bases). V lost 4 bases, J lost 6 bases, and 13 bases lay in between. From germline, CDR1 is SGHVS and CDR2 FQNEAQ. This CDR3 spans 14 amino acids. CDR3 protein: CASSYTGHGQPQHF. The CDR3 DNA sequence: TGTGCCAGCAGCTATACAGGTCATGGTCAGCCCCAGCATTTT.

For this clone: One end of the junction does not line up with germline, which may come from a read error. The chain joins TRBV6-5 to TRBJ2-5, with 13 bases fitting TRBD2. Germline V gives CDR1 MNHEY, CDR2 SVGAGI. The CDR3 is 15 residues long. The CDR3 loop is CPSSYPGLAGETQYF. Written as DNA, the CDR3 is TGTCCCAGCAGTTACCCGGGACTAGCGGGGGAGACCCAGTACTTC.

The chain is built from TRBV28 and TRBJ1-1; TRBD1 agrees at 7 bases. V lost 6 bases, J lost 1 base, and 8 bases stayed unmatched. The germline V gene encodes CDR1 MDHEN and CDR2 SYDVKM. This CDR3 has 15 residues. The CDR3: CASRPIRTGNTEAFF. Written as DNA, the CDR3 is TGTGCCAGCAGGCCCATTCGGACAGGGAACACTGAAGCTTTCTTT. Drawing the rest from reference TRBV28 and TRBJ1-1, the complete variable domain is DVKVTQSSRYLVKRTGEKVFLECVQDMDHENMFWYRQDPGLGLRLIYFSYDVKMKEKGDIPEGYSVSREKKERFSLILESASTNQTSMYLCASRPIRTGNTEAFFGQGTRLTVV.

The chain employs TRBV5-1 and TRBJ2-7; maybe TRBD1 (5 bases). Germline lookup yields CDR1 SGHRS and CDR2 YFSETQ. Trimming cost V 4 bases and J 5 bases, with 13 bases left between them. The CDR3 extends over 13 amino acids. CDR3 region: CASSGTVGDEQYF. The CDR3 DNA reads as TGCGCCAGCAGCGGAACCGTAGGGGACGAGCAGTACTTC.

This clone was found a few times. The gene calls are TRBV5-1 and TRBJ2-3; TRBD2 matches at 13 bases. The germline V gene has CDR1 SGHRS and CDR2 YFSETQ. Trimming at V came to 5 bases and at J to 3 bases, leaving 9 bases not matched to a gene. CDR3 length: 17 residues. CDR3 protein: CASRKLAGGLGTDTQYF. CDR3 nucleotides: TGCGCCAGCAGGAAACTAGCGGGGGGGCTCGGTACAGATACGCAGTATTTT.

This chain links TRBV11-2 with TRBJ2-7; 14 bases match TRBD2. CDR3 size: 16 residues. In germline, CDR1 is SGHAT, CDR2 FQNNGV. V lost 3 bases to trimming and J lost 6 bases; unmatched junction nucleotides: 7. CDR3 amino acids: CASSFSTSGRAAEQYF. Written as DNA, the CDR3 is TGTGCCAGCAGCTTCTCGACTAGCGGGAGGGCGGCCGAGCAGTACTTC. Together with reference TRBV11-2 and TRBJ2-7, the CDR3 gives the full variable domain: EAGVAQSPRYKIIEKRQSVAFWCNPISGHATLYWYQQILGQGPKLLIQFQNNGVVDDSQLPKDRFSAERLKGVDSTLKIQPAKLEDSAVYLCASSFSTSGRAAEQYFGPGTRLTVT.

The chain joins TRBV15 to TRBJ1-5, with 9 bases aligning to TRBD1. From germline, CDR1 is LNHNV and CDR2 YYDKDF (reference sequence). After removal of 4 bases from V and 8 bases from J, the junction contained 9 bases not matched to a gene. The CDR3 length is 15 residues. Here the CDR3 DNA reads TGTGCCACCAGCACAGGACAGGGGTACGTGGAGCCCCAGCATTTT. This gives the protein CATSTGQGYVEPQHF. The full variable domain, rest sourced from reference TRBV15 and TRBJ1-5, is DAMVIQNPRYQVTQFGKPVTLSCSQTLNHNVMYWYQQKSSQAPKLLFHYYDKDFNNEADTPDNFQSRRPNTSFCFLDIRSPGLGDTAMYLCATSTGQGYVEPQHFGDGTRLSIL.

This chain uses TRBV10-1 with TRBJ2-5; TRBD1 might be the D (6 bases). Germline CDR1 and CDR2: WNHNN and SYGVQD (reference sequence). CDR3 length: 14 amino acids. V lost 6 bases and J lost 7, with 18 bases in between. The CDR3 nucleotides are TGCGCCAGCAGAGAGGACAGCCTTGGCGGGACCCAGTACTTC. The encoded protein is CASREDSLGGTQYF.

The chain links TRBV5-4 to TRBJ2-5; TRBD2 matches 8 bases. Germline V CDR1 and CDR2: SGHNT, YYREEE (reference sequence). V dropped 4 bases and J dropped 4; count of bases not matched to a gene: 12. CDR3 length equals 16 residues. The CDR3 region is CASSRGGLEERETQYF. The CDR3 DNA sequence: TGTGCCAGCAGCCGGGGGGGACTAGAGGAGAGAGAGACCCAGTACTTC.

The J gene is TRBJ1-5, the V gene TRBV7-9; 10 positions match TRBD1. Germline lookup yields CDR1 SEHNR and CDR2 FQNEAQ (reference sequence). The CDR3 consists of 15 residues. V gave up 1 base and J gave up 6 bases; unmatched junction bases: 3. CDR3 bases: TGTGCCAGCAGCTTAGGGGACAGGGGCGGTCAGCCCCAGCATTTT. It yields the protein CASSLGDRGGQPQHF. Using reference TRBV7-9 and TRBJ1-5 for the parts outside the CDR3, the full variable domain is DTGVSQNPRHKITKRGQNVTFRCDPISEHNRLYWYRQTLGQGPEFLTYFQNEAQLEKSRLLSDRFSAERPKGSFSTLEIQRTEQGDSAMYLCASSLGDRGGQPQHFGDGTRLSIL.

J is TRBJ2-3 and V is TRBV7-9, with TRBD2 matching over 11 bases. Germline CDR1 reads SEHNR; CDR2 reads FQNEAQ (reference sequence). This CDR3 spans 17 amino acids. The V segment lost 5 bases and the J segment 6 bases; nucleotides outside the gene matches: 13. Here the CDR3 DNA reads TGTGCCAGCAGCCCAGATGGGACTAGCGGACCCGGGGATACGCAGTATTTT. Amino acid sequence: CASSPDGTSGPGDTQYF.

This clone has only a few counts. The V and J genes are TRBV5-5 and TRBJ1-4, with 10 bases that match TRBD1. The CDR3 loop spans 16 amino acids. Trimming took 5 bases from V and 7 from J; bases not matched to a gene: 11. Germline-derived CDR1 and CDR2 are SGHKS and YYEKEE (reference sequence). CDR3 nucleotide sequence: TGTGCCAGCAGTCCTACTTCGGGACAGGGGTTTGAAAAACTGTTTTTT. Translated, it gives CASSPTSGQGFEKLFF.

The rearrangement uses TRBV7-9 and TRBJ1-6; D perhaps matches TRBD1 (6 bases). The CDR3 is made up of 13 amino acids. V lost 1 base and J 13 bases, leaving 11 bases between the germline ends. From germline, CDR1 is SEHNR and CDR2 FQNEAQ (reference sequence). DNA for the CDR3: TGTGCCAGCAGCTTAGGGGGGCAGCGGCCCCTCCACTTT. As protein: CASSLGGQRPLHF.

This chain joins TRBV30 and TRBJ2-7; possible D gene TRBD2, 6 bases. CDR3 size: 16 residues. The V gene's germline CDR1 is GTSNPN and CDR2 SVGIG (reference sequence). V lost 0 bases to trimming and J lost 2 bases, with 17 bases between them. CDR3 protein: CAWSVEGLFGAYEQYF. CDR3 sequence (DNA): TGTGCCTGGAGTGTAGAGGGACTTTTTGGGGCCTACGAGCAGTACTTC.